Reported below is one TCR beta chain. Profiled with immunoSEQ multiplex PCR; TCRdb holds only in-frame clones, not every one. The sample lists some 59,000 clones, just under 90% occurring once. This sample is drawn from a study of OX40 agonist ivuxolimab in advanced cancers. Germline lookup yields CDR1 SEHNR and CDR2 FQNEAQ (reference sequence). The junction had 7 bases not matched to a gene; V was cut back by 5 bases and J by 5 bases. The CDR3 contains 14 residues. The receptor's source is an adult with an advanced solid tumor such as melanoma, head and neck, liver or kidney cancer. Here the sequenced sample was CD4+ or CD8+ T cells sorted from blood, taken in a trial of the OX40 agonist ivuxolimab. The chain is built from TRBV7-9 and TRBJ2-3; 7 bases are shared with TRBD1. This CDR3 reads CASSHGQVRDTQYF. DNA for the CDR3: TGTGCCAGCAGCCATGGACAGGTCCGAGATACGCAGTATTTT.